The entry that follows covers one T cell receptor beta chain sequence. Antigen: not known. The sample belongs to a study of shared clonotypes between healthy human individuals. Study as a whole: Donors had three CD4 naive, three CD4 memory, two CD8 naive and one CD8 memory plate apiece.

Assay: immunoSEQ multiplex PCR; the TCRdb copy retains only in-frame clones and omits some. The table records some 2.1 million clones, approximately 94% of them present only once. Only CD45RO-negative cells positively selected for CCR7 counted as naive CD8 cells, so terminally differentiated effector memory CD45RA+ cells were excluded. CDR1 is SNHLY, CDR2 FYNNEI, per germline. Trimming removed 3 bases from V and 0 bases from J, with 12 bases in between. The length of the CDR3 is 15 residues. Notes on the study in general: Naive subsets generally exceeded memory subsets in estimated richness. Sample collection involved blood only; tissue repertoires are likely different. Deeper or shallower sequencing was expected to change how clonotypes are shared among donors.

This sequence joins TRBV2 and TRBJ2-7, with D hard to call. The clonotype was recovered from a young man in good health. The sample comprised naive CD8+ T cells sorted from blood. CDR3 DNA: TGTGCCAGCAGTGAGAGGCAGACGAGCTCCTACGAGCAGTACTTC. This encodes CASSERQTSSYEQYF.